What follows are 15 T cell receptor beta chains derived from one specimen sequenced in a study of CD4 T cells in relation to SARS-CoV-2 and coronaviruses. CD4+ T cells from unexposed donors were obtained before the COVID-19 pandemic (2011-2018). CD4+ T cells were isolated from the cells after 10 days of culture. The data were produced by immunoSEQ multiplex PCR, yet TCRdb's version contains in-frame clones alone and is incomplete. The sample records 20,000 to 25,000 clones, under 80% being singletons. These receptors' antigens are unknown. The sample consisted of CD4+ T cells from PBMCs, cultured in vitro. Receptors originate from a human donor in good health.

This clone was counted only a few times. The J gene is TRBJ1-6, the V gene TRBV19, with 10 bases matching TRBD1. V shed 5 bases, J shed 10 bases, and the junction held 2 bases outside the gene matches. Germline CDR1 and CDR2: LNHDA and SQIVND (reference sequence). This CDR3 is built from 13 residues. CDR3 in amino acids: CASSGQGESPLHF. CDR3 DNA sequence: TGTGCCAGTAGTGGACAGGGGGAGTCACCCCTCCACTTT.

The CDR3 is CASIGSAGGTGELFF. The CDR3 DNA follows: TGTGCCAGCATCGGTTCAGCGGGAGGCACCGGGGAGCTGTTTTTT. The chain links TRBV6-5 to TRBJ2-2; 9 bases map to TRBD2. V shed 7 bases and J 4 bases; nucleotides not matched to a gene: 7. Germline CDR1 is MNHEY and CDR2 is SVGAGI. This CDR3 comprises 15 residues.

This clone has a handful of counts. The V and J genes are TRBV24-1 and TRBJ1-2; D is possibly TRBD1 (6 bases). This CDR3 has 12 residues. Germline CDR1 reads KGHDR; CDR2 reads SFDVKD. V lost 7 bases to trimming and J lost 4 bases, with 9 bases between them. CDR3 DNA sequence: TGTGCCACCAGGGGGGACACCTATGGCTACACCTTC. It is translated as CATRGDTYGYTF.

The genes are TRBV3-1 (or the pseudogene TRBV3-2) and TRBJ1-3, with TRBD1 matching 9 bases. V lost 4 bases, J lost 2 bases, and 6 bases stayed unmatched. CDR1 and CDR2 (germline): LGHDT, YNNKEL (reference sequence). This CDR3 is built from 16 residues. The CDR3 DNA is TGTGCCAGCAGCCGCTGGGACAGGGTCGCTGGAAACACCATATATTTT. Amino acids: CASSRWDRVAGNTIYF.

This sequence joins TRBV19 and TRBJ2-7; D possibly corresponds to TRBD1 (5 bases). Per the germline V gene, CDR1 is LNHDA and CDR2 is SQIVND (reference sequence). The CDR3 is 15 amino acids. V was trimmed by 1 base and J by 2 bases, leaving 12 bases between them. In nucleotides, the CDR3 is TGTGCCAGTAGTATAGGGGCCCAGGGTCCCTACGAGCAGTACTTC. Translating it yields CASSIGAQGPYEQYF.

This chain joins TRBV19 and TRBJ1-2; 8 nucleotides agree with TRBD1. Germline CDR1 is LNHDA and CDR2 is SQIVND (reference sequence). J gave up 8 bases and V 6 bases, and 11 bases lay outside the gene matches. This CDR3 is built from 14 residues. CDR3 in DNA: TGTGCCAGTAGCCCCGTCGACAGGGGACGGGGCTACACCTTC. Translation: CASSPVDRGRGYTF.

This CDR3 is CASSLVADSLSSSNQPQHF. The CDR3 bases are TGTGCCAGCAGCTTGGTGGCGGACTCGCTTAGTTCGAGCAATCAGCCCCAGCATTTT. This chain connects TRBV5-8 to TRBJ1-5, with no clear D. Germline assignment: CDR1 SGHTS and CDR2 YDEGEE. CDR3 length: 19 amino acids. Trimming shortened V by 0 bases and J by 1 base, and 20 bases separated the two germline ends.

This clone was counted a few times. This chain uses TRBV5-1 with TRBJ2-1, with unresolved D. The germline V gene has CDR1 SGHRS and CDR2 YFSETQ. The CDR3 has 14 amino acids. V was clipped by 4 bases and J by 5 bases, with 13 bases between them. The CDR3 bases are TGCGCCAGCAGCCACGGTGGGGTTGACAATGAGCAGTTCTTC. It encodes CASSHGGVDNEQFF.

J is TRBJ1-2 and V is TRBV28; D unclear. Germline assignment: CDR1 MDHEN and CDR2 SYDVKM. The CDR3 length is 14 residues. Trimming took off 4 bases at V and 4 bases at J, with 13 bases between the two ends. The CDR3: CASSSAGAGYGYTF. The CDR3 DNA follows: TGTGCCAGCAGTTCCGCGGGCGCGGGCTATGGCTACACCTTC.

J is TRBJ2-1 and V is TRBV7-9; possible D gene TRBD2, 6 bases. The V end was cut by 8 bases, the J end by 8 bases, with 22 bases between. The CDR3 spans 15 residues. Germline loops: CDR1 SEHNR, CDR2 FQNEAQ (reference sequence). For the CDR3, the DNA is TGTGCCAGCGCATCGAGGAGGGAAGAGGCCTATGAGCAGTTCTTC. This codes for CASASRREEAYEQFF.

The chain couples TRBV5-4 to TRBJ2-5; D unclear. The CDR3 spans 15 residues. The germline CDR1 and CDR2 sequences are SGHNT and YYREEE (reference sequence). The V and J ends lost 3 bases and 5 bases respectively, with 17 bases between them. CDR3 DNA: TGTGCCAGCAGCTCTAAGATCGGCGCACAGGAGACCCAGTACTTC. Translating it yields CASSSKIGAQETQYF.

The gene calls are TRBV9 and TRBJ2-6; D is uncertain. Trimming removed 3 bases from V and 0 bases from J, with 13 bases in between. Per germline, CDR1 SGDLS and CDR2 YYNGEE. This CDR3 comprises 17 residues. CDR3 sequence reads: CASSGHISSSGANVLTF. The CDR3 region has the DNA TGTGCCAGCAGCGGACACATTTCGAGCTCTGGGGCCAACGTCCTGACTTTC.

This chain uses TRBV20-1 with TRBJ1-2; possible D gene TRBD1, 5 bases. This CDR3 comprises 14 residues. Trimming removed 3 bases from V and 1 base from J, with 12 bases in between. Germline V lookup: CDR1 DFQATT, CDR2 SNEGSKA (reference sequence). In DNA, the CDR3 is TGCAGTGCTAGTCAGGGTGATAGTAACTATGGCTACACCTTC. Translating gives CSASQGDSNYGYTF.

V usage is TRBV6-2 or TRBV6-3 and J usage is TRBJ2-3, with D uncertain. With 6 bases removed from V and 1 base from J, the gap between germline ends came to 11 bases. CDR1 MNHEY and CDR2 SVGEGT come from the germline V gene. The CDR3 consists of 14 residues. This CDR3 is CASSTDTRTDTQYF. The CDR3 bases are TGTGCCAGCAGCACCGACACGCGCACAGATACGCAGTATTTT.

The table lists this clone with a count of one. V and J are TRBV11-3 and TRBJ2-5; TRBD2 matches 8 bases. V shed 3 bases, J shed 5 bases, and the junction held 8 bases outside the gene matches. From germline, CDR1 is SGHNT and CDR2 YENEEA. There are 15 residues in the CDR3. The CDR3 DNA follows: TGTGCCAGCAGCTTGGGTCCGGGACTAGAGGAGACCCAGTACTTC. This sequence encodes CASSLGPGLEETQYF.